This entry is about one T cell receptor beta chain. For each CDR3 protein, TCRdb gives one entry from its re-call of the 5' RACE reads, without DNA. The listing contains about 410,000 distinct CDR3 sequences. These data are taken from a study of T cells expressing NK-cell markers. Study overall: Investigators obtained TCR beta repertoires from sorted CD3+CD56+NKG2C+, CD3+CD56+NKG2C- and CD3+CD56-NKG2C+ T cells.

CDR3 size: 13 residues. The germline V gene encodes CDR1 SGHDN and CDR2 FVKESK. The sequencing input was blood T cells: a sorted CD56 or NKG2C T cell subset, CD4+ or CD8+ T cells, or bulk PBMC T cells (not recorded which). This receptor was identified in a woman aged 45-59 years in good health. The V gene is TRBV14, the J gene TRBJ2-4; absent DNA, TCRdb's TRBD1 call cannot be checked. CDR3 loop: CASLLSGSYIQYF. The full variable domain, its missing parts supplied by reference TRBV14 and TRBJ2-4, is EAGVTQFPSHSVIEKGQTVTLRCDPISGHDNLYWYRRVMGKEIKFLLHFVKESKQDESGMPNNRFLAERTGGTYSTLKVQPAELEDSGVYFCASLLSGSYIQYFGAGTRLSVL.